Presented here are 6 T cell receptor beta chains from one specimen sequenced in a study. Treg sorting used a CD4+CD25+CD127-/low gate. TCRdb ran MiXCR on the 5' RACE reads and lists one entry per CDR3 protein. The sample carries 35,000 to 55,000 distinct CDR3 sequences, roughly 20% recorded once. Sequencing was done on a sample of Tregs sorted from a lymph node. The origin of the receptors is a female donor with breast cancer.

Concerning this clonotype itself: A read error is likely, as this CDR3 ends without the conserved phenylalanine or tryptophan. The rearrangement links TRBV5-1 to TRBJ1-5, with D uncertain. CDR1 is SGHRS and CDR2 is YFSETQ in the germline V gene. V was pared by 0 bases and J by 5 bases, with 12 bases between. The CDR3 is 15 residues long. DNA of the CDR3: TGCGCCAGCAGCTTGGGTGTGTCAGGATATCAGCCCCAGCATTCT. This gives the protein CASSLGVSGYQPQHS.

A word on this clonotype: This may come from a read error, since a much larger clone is one base off. This sequence joins TRBV5-1 and TRBJ1-5; 8 bases align to TRBD1. In germline, CDR1 is SGHRS, CDR2 YFSETQ. With V trimmed by 5 bases and J by 3 bases, 4 bases remained unmatched. The CDR3 has 14 residues. The CDR3 region has the DNA TGCGCCAGCAGTGCAGGGGGCATCAATCAGCCCCAGCATTTT. It specifies CASSAGGINQPQHF.

V usage is TRBV4-1 and J usage is TRBJ1-1; D perhaps matches TRBD1 (5 bases). V was shortened by 5 bases and J by 5 bases, with 18 bases between the two germline ends. Germline assignment: CDR1 MGHRA and CDR2 YSYEKL. This CDR3 region has 15 residues. The CDR3 loop reads CASSYVTGSRTEAFF. CDR3 bases: TGCGCCAGCAGCTACGTAACAGGATCCCGGACTGAAGCTTTCTTT.

In its sample, this clonotype was seen once. A much larger clone differs from this one at a single base, so this may be a read error. The V gene is TRBV12-3 or TRBV12-4, the J gene TRBJ2-1; weak D call: TRBD1 (6 bases). V dropped 6 bases and J dropped 8 bases, with 23 bases sitting between them. The CDR3 spans 16 residues. DNA of the CDR3: TGTGCCAGCAGCCTGACAGGTTCGAGCTCCTGGGATGAGCAGTTCTTC. Its translation is CASSLTGSSSWDEQFF.

This clonotype occurred a few times. A much larger clone lies a single base off, so this may be a read error. The J gene is TRBJ2-5, the V gene TRBV12-3 or TRBV12-4, with a weak D call TRBD2 (5 bases). The V end lost 6 bases, the J end lost 4 bases, and 12 bases lay between the germline ends. This CDR3 comprises 13 residues. Here the CDR3 DNA reads TGTGCCAGCAGCCGGACTGGCAGAGAGACCCAGTACTTC. This translates into CASSRTGRETQYF.

Only a few counts were recorded for this clonotype. The chain is built from TRBV9 and TRBJ2-7; D remains ambiguous. The CDR3 has 14 residues. The germline V and J ends were trimmed by 2 bases and 6 bases, with 15 bases remaining between them. Germline CDR1 and CDR2: SGDLS and YYNGEE. CDR3 in DNA: TGTGCCAGCAGCGTCATAGGAGATTACAGCGAGCAGTACTTC. Protein sequence: CASSVIGDYSEQYF.